The entry that follows covers one T cell receptor beta chain sequence. The antigen is undetermined. The source of the sample is a study of OX40 agonist ivuxolimab in advanced cancers. Measured with immunoSEQ multiplex PCR; TCRdb has only the in-frame clones, and not every one. The sample gives 100,000 to 130,000 clones, more than 85% of which show up once; approximately 1.2% is in the top ten. This CDR3 contains 17 residues. Germline values: CDR1 SGHNT, CDR2 YYREEE (reference sequence). Trimming at V came to 3 bases and at J to 5 bases, leaving 15 bases not matched to a gene. Study conclusions and caveats: Among patients with partial responses at 0.1-3.0 mg/kg, clonal expansion was among the lowest.

The origin of this receptor is an adult with an advanced solid tumor such as melanoma, head and neck, liver or kidney cancer. The gene calls are TRBV5-4 and TRBJ2-5; 8 bases map to TRBD1. This specimen was CD4+ or CD8+ T cells sorted from blood, taken in a trial of the OX40 agonist ivuxolimab. Here the CDR3 DNA reads TGTGCCAGCAGCTGGCGACAGGGGCCTATCAATGAGGAGACCCAGTACTTC. Its protein is CASSWRQGPINEETQYF.